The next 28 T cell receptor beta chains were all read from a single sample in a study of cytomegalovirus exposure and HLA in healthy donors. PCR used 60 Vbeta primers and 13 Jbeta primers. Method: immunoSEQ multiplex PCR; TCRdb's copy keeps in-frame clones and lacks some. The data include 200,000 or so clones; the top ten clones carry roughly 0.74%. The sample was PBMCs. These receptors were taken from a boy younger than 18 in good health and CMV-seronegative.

This chain's CDR3 is CASSGSDVWSSYNEQFF. CDR3 bases: TGTGCCAGCAGCGGCTCTGACGTTTGGAGCTCCTACAATGAGCAGTTCTTC. V is TRBV5-6 and J is TRBJ2-1; no clear D. Trimming removed 4 bases at V and 0 bases at J, with 17 bases between. Per the germline V gene, CDR1 is SGHDT and CDR2 is YYEEEE. CDR3 length: 17 amino acids.

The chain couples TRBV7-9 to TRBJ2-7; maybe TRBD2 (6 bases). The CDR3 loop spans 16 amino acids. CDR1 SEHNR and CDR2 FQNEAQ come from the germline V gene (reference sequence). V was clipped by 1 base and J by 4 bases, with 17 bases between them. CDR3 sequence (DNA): TGTGCCAGCAGCTTAGGGGTGACGGGTGGGACTTACGAGCAGTACTTC. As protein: CASSLGVTGGTYEQYF. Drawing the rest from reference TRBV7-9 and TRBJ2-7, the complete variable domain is DTGVSQNPRHKITKRGQNVTFRCDPISEHNRLYWYRQTLGQGPEFLTYFQNEAQLEKSRLLSDRFSAERPKGSFSTLEIQRTEQGDSAMYLCASSLGVTGGTYEQYFGPGTRLTVT.

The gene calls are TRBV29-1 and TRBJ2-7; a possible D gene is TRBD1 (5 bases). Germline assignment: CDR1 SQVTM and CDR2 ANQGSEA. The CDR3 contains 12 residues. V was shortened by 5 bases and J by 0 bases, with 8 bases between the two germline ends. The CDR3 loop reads CSVRGNSYEQYF. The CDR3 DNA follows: TGCAGCGTTAGGGGCAACTCCTACGAGCAGTACTTC.

Here the CDR3 DNA reads TGTGCCAGCAGCCCGGGGACAGAATACACCGGGGAGCTGTTTTTT. Protein product: CASSPGTEYTGELFF. The gene calls are TRBV7-3 and TRBJ2-2; 7 positions agree with TRBD1. The germline CDR1 and CDR2 sequences are SGHTA and FQGTGA. With V trimmed by 5 bases and J by 3 bases, 6 bases remained unmatched. The CDR3 extends over 15 amino acids.

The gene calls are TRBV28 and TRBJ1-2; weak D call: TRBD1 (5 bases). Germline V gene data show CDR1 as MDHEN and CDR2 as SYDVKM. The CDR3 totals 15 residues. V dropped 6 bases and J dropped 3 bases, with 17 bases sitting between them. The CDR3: CASRGRQRNYYGYTF. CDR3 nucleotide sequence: TGTGCCAGCAGGGGAAGACAGCGTAACTACTATGGCTACACCTTC.

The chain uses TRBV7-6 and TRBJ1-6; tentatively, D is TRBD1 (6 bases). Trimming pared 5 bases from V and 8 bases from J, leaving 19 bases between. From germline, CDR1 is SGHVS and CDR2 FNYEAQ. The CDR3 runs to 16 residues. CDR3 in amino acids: CASSPHGGRGDSPLHF. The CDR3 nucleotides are TGTGCCAGCAGCCCCCACGGGGGGAGGGGGGATTCACCCCTCCACTTT.

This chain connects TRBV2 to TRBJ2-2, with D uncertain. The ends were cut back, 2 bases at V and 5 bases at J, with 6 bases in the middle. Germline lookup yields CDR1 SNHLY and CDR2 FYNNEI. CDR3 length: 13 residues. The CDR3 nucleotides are TGTGCCAGCAGTGAACAGGATACCGGGGAGCTGTTTTTT. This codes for CASSEQDTGELFF.

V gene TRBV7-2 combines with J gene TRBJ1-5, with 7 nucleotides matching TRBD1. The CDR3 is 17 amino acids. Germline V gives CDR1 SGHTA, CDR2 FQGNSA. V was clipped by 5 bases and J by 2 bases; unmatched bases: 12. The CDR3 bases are TGTGCCAGCAGCCCAGCCCAAGGGGGCTTCGGCAATCAGCCCCAGCATTTT. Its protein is CASSPAQGGFGNQPQHF.

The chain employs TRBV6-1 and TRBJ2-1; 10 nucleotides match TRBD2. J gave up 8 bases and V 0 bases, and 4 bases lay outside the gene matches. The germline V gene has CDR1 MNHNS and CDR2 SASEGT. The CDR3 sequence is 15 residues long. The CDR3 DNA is TGTGCCAGCAGTGAAGCGCTAGCGGGGGTCCATGAGCAGTTCTTC. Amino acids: CASSEALAGVHEQFF.

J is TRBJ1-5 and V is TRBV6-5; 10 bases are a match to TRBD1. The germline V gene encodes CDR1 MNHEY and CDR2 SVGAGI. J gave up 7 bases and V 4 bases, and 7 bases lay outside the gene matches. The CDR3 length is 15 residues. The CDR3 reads CASSSFGTGEQPQHF. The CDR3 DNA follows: TGTGCCAGCAGTTCCTTCGGGACAGGGGAACAGCCCCAGCATTTT.

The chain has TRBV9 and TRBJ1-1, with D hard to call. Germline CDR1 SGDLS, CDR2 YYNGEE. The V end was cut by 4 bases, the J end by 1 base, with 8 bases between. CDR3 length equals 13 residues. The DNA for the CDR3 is TGTGCCAGCAGCTCCCAAGCGAACACTGAAGCTTTCTTT. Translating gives CASSSQANTEAFF. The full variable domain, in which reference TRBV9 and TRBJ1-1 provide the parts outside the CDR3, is DSGVTQTPKHLITATGQRVTLRCSPRSGDLSVYWYQQSLDQGLQFLIQYYNGEERAKGNILERFSAQQFPDLHSELNLSSLELGDSALYFCASSSQANTEAFFGQGTRLTVV.

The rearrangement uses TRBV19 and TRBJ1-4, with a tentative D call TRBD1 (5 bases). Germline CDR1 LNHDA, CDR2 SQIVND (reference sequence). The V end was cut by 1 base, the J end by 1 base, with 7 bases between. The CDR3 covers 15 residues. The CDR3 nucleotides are TGTGCCAGTAGTATAGTAAGGGGAACTAATGAAAAACTGTTTTTT. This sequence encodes CASSIVRGTNEKLFF.

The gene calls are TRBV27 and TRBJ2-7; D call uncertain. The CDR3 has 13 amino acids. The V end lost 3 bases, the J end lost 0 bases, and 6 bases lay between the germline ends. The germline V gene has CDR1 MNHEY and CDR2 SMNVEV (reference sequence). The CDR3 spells CASSFTDSYEQYF. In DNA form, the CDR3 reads TGTGCCAGCAGTTTCACAGACTCCTACGAGCAGTACTTC.

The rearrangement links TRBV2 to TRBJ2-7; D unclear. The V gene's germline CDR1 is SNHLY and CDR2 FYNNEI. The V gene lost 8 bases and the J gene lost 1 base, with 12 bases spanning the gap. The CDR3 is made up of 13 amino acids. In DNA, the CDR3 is TGTGCCAGCTGTCTCGGTAAATCCTACGAGCAGTACTTC. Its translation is CASCLGKSYEQYF.

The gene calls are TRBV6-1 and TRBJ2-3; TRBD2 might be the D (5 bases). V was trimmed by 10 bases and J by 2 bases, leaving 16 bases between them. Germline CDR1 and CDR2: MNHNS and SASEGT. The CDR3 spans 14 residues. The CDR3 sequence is CATILSGSTDTQYF. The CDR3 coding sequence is TGTGCCACCATCTTGAGCGGATCCACAGATACGCAGTATTTT.

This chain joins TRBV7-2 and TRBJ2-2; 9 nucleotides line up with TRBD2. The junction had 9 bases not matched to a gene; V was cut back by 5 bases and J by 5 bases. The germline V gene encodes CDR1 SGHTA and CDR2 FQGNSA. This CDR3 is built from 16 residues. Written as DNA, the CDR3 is TGTGCCAGCAGCCCAAGGGCGGGGGGGCGAACCGGGGAGCTGTTTTTT. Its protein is CASSPRAGGRTGELFF.

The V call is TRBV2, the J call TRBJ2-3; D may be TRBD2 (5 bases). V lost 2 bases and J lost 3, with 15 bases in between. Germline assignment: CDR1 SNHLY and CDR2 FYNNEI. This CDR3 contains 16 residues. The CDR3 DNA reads TGTGCCAGCAGTGAAAGGGTGCGGGTACGAACAGATACGCAGTATTTT. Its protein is CASSERVRVRTDTQYF.

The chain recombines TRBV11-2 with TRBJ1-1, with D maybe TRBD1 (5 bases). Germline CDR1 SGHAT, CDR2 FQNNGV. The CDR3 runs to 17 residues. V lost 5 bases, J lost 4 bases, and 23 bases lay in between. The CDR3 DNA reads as TGTGCCAGCAGCCGACCAAGGCAGGGCGTTTCCTTCACTGAAGCTTTCTTT. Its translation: CASSRPRQGVSFTEAFF.

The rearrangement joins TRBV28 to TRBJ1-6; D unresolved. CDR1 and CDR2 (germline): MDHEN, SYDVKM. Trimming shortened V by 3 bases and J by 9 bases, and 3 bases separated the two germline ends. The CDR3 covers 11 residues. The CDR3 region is CASSLSSPLHF. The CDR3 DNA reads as TGTGCCAGCAGTTTGAGTTCACCCCTCCACTTT.

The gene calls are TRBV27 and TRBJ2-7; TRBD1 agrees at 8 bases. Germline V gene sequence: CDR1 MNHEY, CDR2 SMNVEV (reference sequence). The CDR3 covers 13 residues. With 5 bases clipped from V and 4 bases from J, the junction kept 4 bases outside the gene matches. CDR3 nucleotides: TGTGCCAGCAGTATGGACAGGGAATACGAGCAGTACTTC. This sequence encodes CASSMDREYEQYF.

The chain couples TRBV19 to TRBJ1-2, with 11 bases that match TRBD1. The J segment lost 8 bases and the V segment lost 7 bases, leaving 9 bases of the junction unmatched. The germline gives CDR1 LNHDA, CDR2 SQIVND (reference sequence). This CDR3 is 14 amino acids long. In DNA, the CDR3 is TGTGCCAGTATTGGACAGGGGGCGTCGGGGGGCTACACCTTC. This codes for CASIGQGASGGYTF.

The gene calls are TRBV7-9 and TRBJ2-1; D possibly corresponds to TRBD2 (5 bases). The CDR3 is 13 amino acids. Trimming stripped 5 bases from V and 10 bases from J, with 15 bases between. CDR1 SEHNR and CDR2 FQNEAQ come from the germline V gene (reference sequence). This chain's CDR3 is CASSPRLHPEQFF. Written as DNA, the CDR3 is TGTGCCAGCAGCCCGAGACTACACCCCGAGCAGTTCTTC.

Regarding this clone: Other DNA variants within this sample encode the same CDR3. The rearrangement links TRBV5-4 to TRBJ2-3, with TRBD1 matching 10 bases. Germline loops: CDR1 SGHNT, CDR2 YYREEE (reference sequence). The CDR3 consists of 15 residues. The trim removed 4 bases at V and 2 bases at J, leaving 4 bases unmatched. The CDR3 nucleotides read TGTGCCAGCAGCCTTGACAGGGGGCTCACAGATACGCAGTATTTT. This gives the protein CASSLDRGLTDTQYF.

CDR3 sequence: CASSYDNYEQYF. CDR3 nucleotide sequence: TGCGCCAGCAGCTATGACAACTACGAGCAGTACTTC. V gene TRBV5-1 combines with J gene TRBJ2-7; D ambiguous. The CDR3 extends over 12 amino acids. The germline V gene encodes CDR1 SGHRS and CDR2 YFSETQ. The germline V and J ends were trimmed by 3 bases and 3 bases, with 7 bases remaining between them.

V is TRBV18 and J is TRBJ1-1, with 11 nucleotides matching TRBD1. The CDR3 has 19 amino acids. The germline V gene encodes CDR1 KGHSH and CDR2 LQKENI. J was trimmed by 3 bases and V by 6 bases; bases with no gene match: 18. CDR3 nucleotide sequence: TGTGCCAGCTCTCCTGGGACAGGGGGTTTCTTGGGCGAGGACACTGAAGCTTTCTTT. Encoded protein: CASSPGTGGFLGEDTEAFF.

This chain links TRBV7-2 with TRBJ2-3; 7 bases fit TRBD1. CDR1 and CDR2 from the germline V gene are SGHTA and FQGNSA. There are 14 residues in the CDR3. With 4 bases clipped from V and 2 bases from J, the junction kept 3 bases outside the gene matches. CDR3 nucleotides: TGTGCCAGCAGCTCGGGACAGCTCACAGATACGCAGTATTTT. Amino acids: CASSSGQLTDTQYF.

The CDR3 reads CASSLVGGDYNEQFF. The CDR3 DNA sequence: TGCGCCAGCAGCTTGGTCGGGGGGGATTACAATGAGCAGTTCTTC. The chain joins TRBV5-1 to TRBJ2-1; TRBD2 agrees at 8 bases. Germline-derived CDR1 and CDR2 are SGHRS and YFSETQ. There are 15 residues in the CDR3. J lost 4 bases, V lost 0 bases, and 3 bases had no gene match.

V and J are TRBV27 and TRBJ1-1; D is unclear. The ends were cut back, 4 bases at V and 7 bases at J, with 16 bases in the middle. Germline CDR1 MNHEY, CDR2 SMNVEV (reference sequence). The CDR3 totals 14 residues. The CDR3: CASSSPRHRNEAFF. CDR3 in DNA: TGTGCCAGCAGTTCACCCCGACATAGGAATGAAGCTTTCTTT.